Below are 31 T cell receptor beta chains sequenced from a single sample in a study of radiation and T cells in renal cell carcinoma. Profiling relied on immunoSEQ multiplex PCR, and the TCRdb table lists in-frame clones only, not all of them. The sample holds about 59,000 clones; around 72% are singletons and the top ten take more than 7%. Time point denoted: baseline pretreatment blood. Treatment in this sample: 15 Gy SBRT to primary tumor, nephrectomy 4 weeks later. This specimen consisted of blood, obtained from a patient whose treatment included radiotherapy and nephrectomy. These receptors all come from a man aged 55 to 70 with renal cell carcinoma.

This clone was counted once. The chain recombines TRBV19 with TRBJ2-2; D uncertain. The CDR3 runs 16 residues. The V end was cut by 4 bases, the J end by 2 bases, with 14 bases between. Germline CDR1 is LNHDA and CDR2 is SQIVND (reference sequence). CDR3 protein: CASSTQTTANTGELFF. The CDR3 bases are TGTGCCAGTAGTACCCAGACCACGGCTAACACCGGGGAGCTGTTTTTT.

This clone turned up a few times. The genes are TRBV7-7 and TRBJ2-5; 8 nucleotides align to TRBD1. There are 13 residues in the CDR3. V was pared by 3 bases and J by 3 bases, with 0 bases of the junction left unmatched. Germline V CDR1 and CDR2: SSHAT, FNYEAQ (reference sequence). The CDR3 reads CASSLDREETQYF. DNA of the CDR3: TGTGCCAGCAGCTTGGACAGGGAAGAGACCCAGTACTTC.

V gene TRBV7-8 combines with J gene TRBJ1-5; a weak D match, TRBD1 (6 bases). The CDR3 loop spans 15 amino acids. CDR1 SGHVS and CDR2 FQNEAQ come from the germline V gene. The V and J ends lost 6 bases and 9 bases respectively, with 21 bases between them. The DNA for the CDR3 is TGTGCCAGCAGTACCTACGAGTGGGGGGCTCGGCCCCAGCATTTT. Translating it yields CASSTYEWGARPQHF. Full variable domain (remainder filled in from reference TRBV7-8 and TRBJ1-5): GAGVSQSPRYKVAKRGQDVALRCDPISGHVSLFWYQQALGQGPEFLTYFQNEAQLDKSGLPSDRFFAERPEGSVSTLKIQRTQQEDSAVYLCASSTYEWGARPQHFGDGTRLSIL.

CDR3 nucleotide sequence: TGTGCCAGCAGCTTAGATGGGCCTCTGGGGTTCTTC. Residues: CASSLDGPLGFF. The chain links TRBV7-9 to TRBJ2-1; D is ambiguous. The V gene's germline CDR1 is SEHNR and CDR2 FQNEAQ (reference sequence). Deletions cut 1 base from V and 15 bases from J, with 13 bases between. The CDR3 totals 12 residues. The whole variable domain, remainder taken from reference TRBV7-9 and TRBJ2-1, is DTGVSQNPRHKITKRGQNVTFRCDPISEHNRLYWYRQTLGQGPEFLTYFQNEAQLEKSRLLSDRFSAERPKGSFSTLEIQRTEQGDSAMYLCASSLDGPLGFFGPGTRLTVL.

This clone was seen a few times. The J gene is TRBJ2-3, the V gene TRBV7-9, with 8 bases fitting TRBD2. The V and J ends lost 5 bases and 7 bases, in that order; junction bases with no gene match: 8. Germline-derived CDR1 and CDR2 are SEHNR and FQNEAQ (reference sequence). CDR3 length: 14 amino acids. CDR3 region: CASSPSGSKNTQYF. The CDR3 region has the DNA TGTGCCAGCAGCCCAAGCGGGAGCAAGAATACGCAGTATTTT.

The chain links TRBV5-1 to TRBJ2-2; 9 bases agree with TRBD2. In germline, CDR1 is SGHRS, CDR2 YFSETQ. The CDR3 covers 14 residues. V shed 6 bases and J 4 bases; nucleotides not matched to a gene: 4. The CDR3 here is CASNSGSFTGELFF. Written as DNA, the CDR3 is TGCGCCAGCAATAGCGGGAGTTTCACCGGGGAGCTGTTTTTT.

The genes are TRBV9 and TRBJ2-3, with 9 bases identical to TRBD2. The trim removed 0 bases at V and 4 bases at J, leaving 6 bases unmatched. This CDR3 contains 16 residues. The germline V gene has CDR1 SGDLS and CDR2 YYNGEE. CDR3 region: CASSVAGRGGPDTQYF. In DNA form, the CDR3 reads TGTGCCAGCAGCGTAGCAGGGCGGGGGGGCCCAGATACGCAGTATTTT.

This sequence joins TRBV6-6 and TRBJ2-3; D is unresolved. CDR1 and CDR2 (germline): MNHNY, SVGAGI (reference sequence). The CDR3 length is 14 residues. Trimming took 7 bases from V and 0 from J, leaving 11 bases between them. CDR3 amino acids: CASIPPDSTDTQYF. The CDR3 region has the DNA TGTGCCAGCATCCCCCCGGACAGCACAGATACGCAGTATTTT.

The chain carries TRBV6-1 and TRBJ1-5, with 12 bases identical to TRBD1. V dropped 4 bases and J dropped 5; count of bases not matched to a gene: 9. This CDR3 spans 17 amino acids. CDR1 and CDR2 (germline): MNHNS, SASEGT. The CDR3 protein is CASSGNAGTGGDQPQHF. The CDR3 region has the DNA TGTGCCAGCAGTGGGAACGCCGGGACAGGGGGCGATCAGCCCCAGCATTTT.

The chain couples TRBV10-3 to TRBJ1-2; the match to TRBD1 covers 7 bases. In germline, CDR1 is ENHRY, CDR2 SYGVKD. The CDR3 totals 17 residues. V shed 3 bases, J shed 0 bases, and the junction held 10 bases outside the gene matches. In nucleotides, the CDR3 is TGTGCCATCAGTGATCCTGCTGACAGGGCAGCTAACTATGGCTACACCTTC. Its protein product is CAISDPADRAANYGYTF.

This clone was counted a few times. The chain carries TRBV10-3 and TRBJ1-4, with 8 nucleotides matching TRBD1. The CDR3 length is 14 residues. Germline V gene data show CDR1 as ENHRY and CDR2 as SYGVKD. Trimming removed 6 bases from V and 8 bases from J; junction bases left unmatched: 8. In DNA, the CDR3 is TGTGCCATCAGGGAAGACAGGGGAGGGGAAAAACTGTTTTTT. Translated: CAIREDRGGEKLFF.

The chain recombines TRBV2 with TRBJ1-5, with D hard to call. CDR3 size: 15 residues. The V gene lost 0 bases and the J gene lost 8 bases, with 14 bases spanning the gap. The germline CDR1 and CDR2 sequences are SNHLY and FYNNEI. CDR3 protein: CASSEAFATVKPQHF. CDR3 sequence (DNA): TGTGCCAGCAGTGAAGCGTTCGCGACGGTGAAGCCCCAGCATTTT.

This chain's CDR3 is CASSQREDTGELFF. The CDR3 bases are TGTGCCAGCTCACAACGGGAGGACACCGGGGAGCTGTTTTTT. The genes are TRBV18 and TRBJ2-2; the match to TRBD2 covers 7 bases. The CDR3 has 14 amino acids. CDR1 is KGHSH, CDR2 LQKENI, per germline. V was pared by 4 bases and J by 3 bases, with 2 bases of the junction left unmatched.

This clone was detected a few times. CDR3: CASSQAPGPTSYEQYF. The CDR3 coding sequence is TGCGCCAGCAGCCAAGCCCCGGGACCGACCTCCTACGAGCAGTACTTC. The rearrangement links TRBV4-3 to TRBJ2-7; possibly TRBD1 or TRBD2 for D (5 bases each). V was shortened by 1 base and J by 0 bases, with 13 bases between the two germline ends. The CDR3 covers 16 residues. CDR1 and CDR2 from the germline V gene are LGHNA and YSLEER.

The rearrangement links TRBV6-1 to TRBJ2-7, with TRBD2 as a possible D gene (6 bases). This CDR3 has 15 amino acids. Germline-derived CDR1 and CDR2 are MNHNS and SASEGT. V lost 5 bases and J 1 base, leaving 15 bases between the germline ends. CDR3 sequence: CASSLRQGGSYEQYV. The CDR3 region has the DNA TGTGCCAGCAGTCTACGTCAGGGAGGATCCTACGAGCAGTACGTC.

In DNA form, the CDR3 reads TGTGCCAGCAGCTTAGGTTGGACTAGTATAACCTACGAGCAGTACTTC. It yields the protein CASSLGWTSITYEQYF. The chain employs TRBV7-2 and TRBJ2-7; TRBD2 matches 7 bases. The trim removed 1 base at V and 2 bases at J, leaving 8 bases unmatched. The germline CDR1 and CDR2 sequences are SGHTA and FQGNSA. The CDR3 loop spans 16 amino acids.

The table lists this clone with a few counts. Since the CDR3 does not end with the conserved phenylalanine or tryptophan, this likely comes from a read error. The DNA is omitted, as the CDR3 cannot be located on it reliably, and the CDR3 follows TCRdb's listing. The chain couples TRBV2 to TRBJ2-7. From germline, CDR1 is SNHLY and CDR2 FYNNEI. From its first to its last residue, the CDR3 has 9 amino acids. This CDR3 reads CASSEKCLA.

The rearrangement joins TRBV6-1 to TRBJ1-4, with 7 bases matching TRBD1. The V gene end was trimmed by 1 base and the J gene end by 0 bases; junction bases not matched to a gene: 11. Germline values: CDR1 MNHNS, CDR2 SASEGT. The CDR3 runs 19 residues. CDR3 amino acids: CASSEEGVGQLATNEKLFF. The DNA of the CDR3 is TGTGCCAGCAGTGAAGAAGGCGTGGGACAGTTAGCAACTAATGAAAAACTGTTTTTT.

This clone is a singleton in its sample. The rearrangement joins TRBV7-6 to TRBJ2-3, with a possible D match to TRBD2 (5 bases). The CDR3 runs to 19 residues. V lost 1 base, J lost 2 bases, and 22 bases lay in between. Per germline, CDR1 SGHVS and CDR2 FNYEAQ. The CDR3 region has the DNA TGTGCCAGCAGCTTAGTTCGTTCCGCAGGCGGGTCACACACAGATACGCAGTATTTT. Translation: CASSLVRSAGGSHTDTQYF.

V gene TRBV7-8 combines with J gene TRBJ2-3; D is unclear. The CDR3 sequence is 14 residues long. The germline V gene encodes CDR1 SGHVS and CDR2 FQNEAQ. Trimming shortened V by 0 bases and J by 1 base, and 5 bases separated the two germline ends. CDR3 region: CASSLATGTDTQYF. CDR3 in DNA: TGTGCCAGCAGCTTAGCGACCGGCACAGATACGCAGTATTTT.

The genes are TRBV7-8 and TRBJ1-4; 7 positions match TRBD1. The trim removed 2 bases at V and 6 bases at J, leaving 6 bases unmatched. In germline, CDR1 is SGHVS, CDR2 FQNEAQ. The CDR3 runs 15 residues. The CDR3 coding sequence is TGTGCCAGCAGCTTATCCCAGGGGGTTTATGAAAAACTGTTTTTT. Amino acid sequence: CASSLSQGVYEKLFF.

This chain uses TRBV15 with TRBJ1-5; 8 nucleotides line up with TRBD1. The V segment lost 4 bases and the J segment 6 bases; nucleotides outside the gene matches: 5. Germline CDR1 reads LNHNV; CDR2 reads YYDKDF (reference sequence). The CDR3 is 14 residues long. In DNA form, the CDR3 reads TGTGCCACCAGCACGAGGACAGGGAGTCAGCCCCAGCATTTT. This gives the protein CATSTRTGSQPQHF.

The chain employs TRBV5-6 and TRBJ2-7; TRBD1 aligns across 7 bases. After removal of 5 bases from V and 7 bases from J, the junction contained 15 bases not matched to a gene. This CDR3 spans 15 amino acids. Germline lookup yields CDR1 SGHDT and CDR2 YYEEEE. The chain's CDR3 is CASSAVGGQGPEQYV. In DNA, the CDR3 is TGTGCCAGCAGTGCCGTAGGGGGCCAGGGCCCTGAGCAGTACGTC.

The V call is TRBV19, the J call TRBJ1-1; the match to TRBD1 covers 7 bases. This CDR3 is 15 amino acids long. Germline values: CDR1 LNHDA, CDR2 SQIVND (reference sequence). V shed 7 bases, J shed 3 bases, and the junction held 11 bases outside the gene matches. The CDR3: CASKRQGVKDTEAFF. CDR3 coding DNA: TGTGCCAGTAAGCGACAGGGAGTAAAGGACACTGAAGCTTTCTTT.

This chain joins TRBV15 and TRBJ1-3; 7 bases align to TRBD1. Germline assignment: CDR1 LNHNV and CDR2 YYDKDF (reference sequence). The V and J ends lost 0 bases and 4 bases, in that order; junction bases with no gene match: 9. This CDR3 is built from 17 residues. The CDR3 sequence is CATSRDKGALVGNTIYF. CDR3 bases: TGTGCCACCAGCAGAGATAAGGGGGCACTGGTCGGAAACACCATATATTTT.

V is TRBV5-1 and J is TRBJ2-6; the D gene could be TRBD1 or TRBD2 (5 bases each). Germline CDR1 reads SGHRS; CDR2 reads YFSETQ. V was trimmed by 4 bases and J by 0 bases, leaving 8 bases between them. CDR3 length: 15 amino acids. Here the CDR3 reads CASSGGDSGANVLTF. The CDR3 coding sequence is TGCGCCAGCAGCGGGGGAGACTCTGGGGCCAACGTCCTGACTTTC. The complete variable domain, with remaining parts taken from reference TRBV5-1 and TRBJ2-6, reads KAGVTQTPRYLIKTRGQQVTLSCSPISGHRSVSWYQQTPGQGLQFLFEYFSETQRNKGNFPGRFSGRQFSNSRSEMNVSTLELGDSALYLCASSGGDSGANVLTFGAGSRLTVL.

The V call is TRBV15, the J call TRBJ1-5, with D tentatively TRBD1 (6 bases). The CDR3 totals 16 residues. V dropped 1 base and J dropped 1 base, with 11 bases sitting between them. Germline V gene sequence: CDR1 LNHNV, CDR2 YYDKDF (reference sequence). CDR3 sequence reads: CATSRAGVYSNQPQHF. CDR3 in DNA: TGTGCCACCAGCAGAGCAGGGGTATACAGCAATCAGCCCCAGCATTTT.

This chain connects TRBV5-6 to TRBJ2-5; possibly TRBD2 for D (5 bases). Trimming took off 0 bases at V and 4 bases at J, with 10 bases between the two ends. Germline V gives CDR1 SGHDT, CDR2 YYEEEE. This CDR3 spans 14 amino acids. In nucleotides, the CDR3 is TGTGCCAGCAGCTTGGAGGGAGTCGGAGAGACCCAGTACTTC. Protein sequence: CASSLEGVGETQYF. The variable domain in full, completed from reference TRBV5-6 and TRBJ2-5, reads DAGVTQSPTHLIKTRGQQVTLRCSPKSGHDTVSWYQQALGQGPQFIFQYYEEEERQRGNFPDRFSGHQFPNYSSELNVNALLLGDSALYLCASSLEGVGETQYFGPGTRLLVL.

The CDR3 region is CASSGTGASGRPNNEQFF. DNA for the CDR3: TGTGCCAGCAGCGGGACTGGGGCTAGCGGGAGGCCGAACAATGAGCAGTTCTTC. The V and J genes are TRBV11-3 and TRBJ2-1; 11 positions match TRBD2. Germline V lookup: CDR1 SGHNT, CDR2 YENEEA. This CDR3 has 18 residues. V was clipped by 5 bases and J by 5 bases; unmatched bases: 14.

V gene TRBV5-1 combines with J gene TRBJ2-7; no definite D call. The CDR3 sequence is 15 residues long. Germline V gene lookup returns CDR1 SGHRS and CDR2 YFSETQ. The V and J ends lost 4 bases and 4 bases respectively, with 18 bases between them. The CDR3 protein is CASSPGEPRAYEQYF. The CDR3 region has the DNA TGCGCCAGCAGCCCGGGTGAACCTAGGGCTTACGAGCAGTACTTC.

The V and J genes are TRBV5-1 and TRBJ1-1; D is ambiguous. CDR3 length equals 15 residues. Trimming cost V 2 bases and J 3 bases, with 14 bases left between them. Germline V lookup: CDR1 SGHRS, CDR2 YFSETQ. The DNA for the CDR3 is TGCGCCAGCAGCTTATCAGTAGGGATCGACACTGAAGCTTTCTTT. Protein: CASSLSVGIDTEAFF.